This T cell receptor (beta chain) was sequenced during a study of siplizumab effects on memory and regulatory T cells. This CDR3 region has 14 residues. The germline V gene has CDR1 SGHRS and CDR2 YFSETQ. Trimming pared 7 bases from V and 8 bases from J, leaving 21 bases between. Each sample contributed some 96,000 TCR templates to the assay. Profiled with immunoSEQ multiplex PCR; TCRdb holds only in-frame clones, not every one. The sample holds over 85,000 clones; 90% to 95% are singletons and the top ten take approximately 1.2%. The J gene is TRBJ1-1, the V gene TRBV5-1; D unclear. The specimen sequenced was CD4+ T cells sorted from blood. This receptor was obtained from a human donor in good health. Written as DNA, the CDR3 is TGCGCCAGCTCGGTCAGACCTCAGTCGGGCGAAGCTTTCTTT. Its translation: CASSVRPQSGEAFF.